The 30 T cell receptor beta chains below all came from one sample that was sequenced in a study of T cells in Graves' hyperthyroidism and ophthalmopathy. The source material, RNA transcripts, was used to amplify TCR beta CDR3 regions. TCR CDR3 regions were first amplified by RT-PCR with HTBI primers. TCRdb reprocessed the multiplex PCR reads via MiXCR and lists one record per CDR3 protein. The sample contains under 300,000 distinct CDR3 sequences, about 14% of which appear only once. Sequencing used blood. These receptors came from a woman between 35 and 50 years old with Graves' hyperthyroidism that later progressed to Graves' ophthalmopathy.

This clonotype was seen at least ten times. V and J are TRBV12-3 or TRBV12-4 and TRBJ1-2; tentative D call: TRBD1 (5 bases). CDR3 length: 16 amino acids. Trimming pared 6 bases from V and 1 base from J, leaving 18 bases between. The CDR3 loop is CASSGRPGRFNYGYTF. The CDR3 DNA reads as TGTGCCAGCAGCGGTAGGCCGGGACGCTTTAACTATGGCTACACCTTC.

This clonotype showed up many times. The chain employs TRBV19 and TRBJ1-5; 9 positions agree with TRBD1. Trimming took 8 bases from V and 3 from J; bases not matched to a gene: 8. Germline CDR1 reads LNHDA; CDR2 reads SQIVND (reference sequence). The CDR3 spans 15 residues. This CDR3 is CASSTDRGPNQPQHF. The CDR3 region has the DNA TGTGCCAGTTCAACGGACAGGGGACCCAATCAGCCCCAGCATTTT.

The chain combines TRBV28 with TRBJ2-7, with 7 bases lining up with TRBD1. The V segment lost 6 bases and the J segment 7 bases; nucleotides outside the gene matches: 6. CDR3 length: 12 amino acids. Looked up from germline, CDR1 is MDHEN and CDR2 is SYDVKM. The DNA for the CDR3 is TGTGCCAGCAGAAAGGGACAGCTTGAGCAGTACTTC. Translation gives CASRKGQLEQYF.

This clonotype was recorded many times. This sequence joins TRBV7-3 and TRBJ2-7; tentatively, D is TRBD2 (6 bases). The CDR3 consists of 13 residues. Trimming took off 0 bases at V and 5 bases at J, with 8 bases between the two ends. The germline CDR1 and CDR2 sequences are SGHTA and FQGTGA. This CDR3 reads CASSLTRENEQYF. The CDR3 bases are TGTGCCAGCAGCTTAACACGGGAGAACGAGCAGTACTTC.

In this sample, this clonotype turned up many times. The rearrangement uses TRBV29-1 and TRBJ1-1, with unresolved D. The germline V and J ends were trimmed by 2 bases and 1 base, with 8 bases remaining between them. Germline CDR1 and CDR2: SQVTM and ANQGSEA. The CDR3 is 13 residues long. The CDR3 loop is CSVERHKNTEAFF. DNA of the CDR3: TGCAGCGTTGAAAGGCATAAGAACACTGAAGCTTTCTTT.

This clonotype was picked up many times. The V call is TRBV6-1, the J call TRBJ1-2; D possibly corresponds to TRBD1 (6 bases). CDR1 and CDR2 from the germline V gene are MNHNS and SASEGT. CDR3 size: 15 residues. Trimming took off 3 bases at V and 4 bases at J, with 15 bases between the two ends. The CDR3 spells CASSERRQDPYGYTF. The CDR3, as DNA: TGTGCCAGCAGTGAGCGACGACAGGACCCCTATGGCTACACCTTC.

Only a few counts were recorded for this clonotype. The V call is TRBV27, the J call TRBJ2-5; 11 bases are a match to TRBD2. The CDR3 sequence is 15 residues long. J lost 4 bases, V lost 3 bases, and 4 bases had no gene match. Germline loops: CDR1 MNHEY, CDR2 SMNVEV (reference sequence). The CDR3 reads CASSFFGLAGETQYF. As DNA, the CDR3 is TGTGCCAGCAGTTTTTTCGGACTAGCGGGAGAGACCCAGTACTTC.

This clonotype came up a few times. This rearrangement joins TRBV6-2 or TRBV6-3 to TRBJ2-3; 8 bases are shared with TRBD2. The V segment lost 7 bases and the J segment 3 bases; nucleotides outside the gene matches: 15. Germline loops: CDR1 MNHEY, CDR2 SVGEGT. The CDR3 runs 17 residues. The CDR3 bases are TGTGCCAGCATTTTATCCCGACCGGGACTAGGAACAGATACGCAGTATTTT. Its protein product is CASILSRPGLGTDTQYF.

This clonotype was found many times. The rearrangement links TRBV2 to TRBJ1-1; 9 nucleotides agree with TRBD1. CDR3 length: 15 residues. V dropped 2 bases and J dropped 5; count of bases not matched to a gene: 6. Germline assignment: CDR1 SNHLY and CDR2 FYNNEI. CDR3 coding DNA: TGTGCCAGCAGTGAAAACAGGGGGCTGGTAACTGAAGCTTTCTTT. This translates into CASSENRGLVTEAFF.

This clonotype was seen ten or more times. The rearrangement joins TRBV12-3 or TRBV12-4 to TRBJ2-2; 9 bases fit TRBD1. The ends lost 2 bases at V and 5 bases at J; junction bases unmatched: 18. The CDR3 is 20 residues long. The CDR3 loop is CASSLQGTGWKQPRTGELFF. The CDR3, as DNA: TGTGCCAGCAGTTTACAAGGGACAGGGTGGAAGCAACCGAGGACCGGGGAGCTGTTTTTT.

This clonotype was counted between two and nine times. With a much larger clone just one base away, this may be a read error. The chain is built from TRBV10-3 and TRBJ2-5; D call uncertain. The CDR3 contains 14 residues. Germline CDR1 is ENHRY and CDR2 is SYGVKD. CDR3 loop: CGISELDLQGTQYF. DNA of the CDR3: TGTGGCATCAGTGAGTTAGACCTACAAGGGACCCAGTACTTC.

This chain joins TRBV9 and TRBJ2-1, with 11 bases fitting TRBD2. Germline V lookup: CDR1 SGDLS, CDR2 YYNGEE. The CDR3 is 17 amino acids. J gave up 6 bases and V 0 bases, and 8 bases lay outside the gene matches. This CDR3 reads CASSVGGGTSGINEQFF. The CDR3 DNA follows: TGTGCCAGCAGCGTAGGGGGGGGGACTAGCGGAATCAATGAGCAGTTCTTC.

This clonotype has at least ten counts. The genes are TRBV24-1 and TRBJ2-3, with D maybe TRBD2 (5 bases). This CDR3 has 17 amino acids. CDR1 KGHDR and CDR2 SFDVKD come from the germline V gene. V was pared by 4 bases and J by 2 bases, with 18 bases between. The CDR3 DNA reads as TGTGCCACCAGTGACCGACTACACCGAGGTACCACAGATACGCAGTATTTT. As protein: CATSDRLHRGTTDTQYF.

This clonotype appeared many times. The rearrangement uses TRBV11-2 and TRBJ2-7, with D unresolved. Germline V gene data show CDR1 as SGHAT and CDR2 as FQNNGV. Between the trimmed V and J ends, which lost 3 bases and 8 bases, there was a span of 17 bases. This CDR3 spans 14 amino acids. The CDR3 sequence: CASSFGTVVFKQYF. The CDR3, as DNA: TGTGCCAGCAGCTTTGGTACGGTTGTATTCAAGCAGTACTTC. The complete variable domain, with remaining parts taken from reference TRBV11-2 and TRBJ2-7, reads EAGVAQSPRYKIIEKRQSVAFWCNPISGHATLYWYQQILGQGPKLLIQFQNNGVVDDSQLPKDRFSAERLKGVDSTLKIQPAKLEDSAVYLCASSFGTVVFKQYFGPGTRLTVT.

The chain carries TRBV29-1 and TRBJ1-6; 9 bases align to TRBD1. J lost 9 bases, V lost 7 bases, and 10 bases had no gene match. CDR1 is SQVTM, CDR2 ANQGSEA, per germline. The CDR3 extends over 14 amino acids. As DNA, the CDR3 is TGCAGCGCCACGACAGGGGGAGAGAGTTCACCCCTCCACTTT. This translates into CSATTGGESSPLHF.

In this sample, this clonotype turned up a few times. Possible read error: a much larger clone is one base away. V and J are TRBV20-1 and TRBJ2-5; D is tentatively TRBD1 or TRBD2 (6 bases each). Germline assignment: CDR1 DFQATT and CDR2 SNEGSKA (reference sequence). The CDR3 spans 14 residues. The CDR3 region has the DNA TGCAGTGCTAGAGTGGGTGCGGGACAAGAGACCCGGTACTTC. Its protein product is CSARVGAGQETRYF.

Comment on this clonotype: A single base separates this from a much larger clone, so it may be a read error. The rearrangement uses TRBV6-5 and TRBJ2-1, with 7 nucleotides matching TRBD1. CDR3 length: 14 residues. The ends lost 10 bases at V and 3 bases at J; junction bases unmatched: 9. In germline, CDR1 is MNHEY, CDR2 SVGAGI. In DNA form, the CDR3 reads TGTGCCATAAAAGAAGGGGGCGACTACAATGAGCAGTTCTTC. Translation gives CAIKEGGDYNEQFF.

This clonotype was seen at least ten times. The V and J genes are TRBV5-1 and TRBJ2-2, with D unclear. Trimming shortened V by 3 bases and J by 5 bases, and 20 bases separated the two germline ends. The CDR3 covers 17 residues. The germline gives CDR1 SGHRS, CDR2 YFSETQ. In nucleotides, the CDR3 is TGCGCCAGCAGCTCCTCCCCCCGGGTTTGCAAGACCGGGGAGCTGTTTTTT. This codes for CASSSSPRVCKTGELFF.

This clonotype was detected many times. This sequence joins TRBV13 and TRBJ1-3; possibly TRBD1 for D (5 bases). The germline CDR1 and CDR2 sequences are PRHDT and FYEKMQ (reference sequence). This CDR3 contains 16 residues. Between the trimmed V and J ends, which lost 2 bases and 2 bases, there was a span of 13 bases. The CDR3 loop reads CASSLLWGETGNTIYF. DNA for the CDR3: TGTGCCAGCAGCTTATTGTGGGGCGAAACTGGAAACACCATATATTTT. Looking up the rest from reference TRBV13 and TRBJ1-3 gives the full variable domain: AAGVIQSPRHLIKEKRETATLKCYPIPRHDTVYWYQQGPGQDPQFLISFYEKMQSDKGSIPDRFSAQQFSDYHSELNMSSLELGDSALYFCASSLLWGETGNTIYFGEGSWLTVV.

At least ten counts were recorded for this clonotype. The gene calls are TRBV11-2 and TRBJ1-3; D is possibly TRBD1 (5 bases). CDR3 length equals 15 residues. CDR1 and CDR2 from the germline V gene are SGHAT and FQNNGV. The V gene lost 3 bases and the J gene lost 4 bases, with 13 bases spanning the gap. In nucleotides, the CDR3 is TGTGCCAGCAGCTTGGGGCCTCACGAAGGAAACACCATATATTTT. Protein: CASSLGPHEGNTIYF.

This clonotype came up many times. This chain uses TRBV27 with TRBJ2-3; TRBD2 might be the D (5 bases). Per the germline V gene, CDR1 is MNHEY and CDR2 is SMNVEV (reference sequence). Trimming left V 2 bases short and J 6 bases short, with 6 bases between. The CDR3 contains 12 residues. CDR3 residues: CASSLPGDTQYF. CDR3 DNA: TGTGCCAGCAGTTTACCGGGGGATACGCAGTATTTT.

The table lists this clonotype with many counts. The chain couples TRBV28 to TRBJ1-6; TRBD1 matches at 8 bases. With 6 bases clipped from V and 8 bases from J, the junction kept 0 bases outside the gene matches. CDR1 MDHEN and CDR2 SYDVKM come from the germline V gene. The CDR3 runs 12 residues. CDR3 coding DNA: TGTGCCAGCAGGACAGGGGATTCACCCCTCCACTTT. Translation: CASRTGDSPLHF.

This clonotype was found many times. V and J are TRBV12-3 or TRBV12-4 and TRBJ2-1; 10 bases are a match to TRBD2. Trimming removed 4 bases from V and 4 bases from J; junction bases left unmatched: 19. There are 20 residues in the CDR3. The CDR3 coding sequence is TGTGCCAGCAGTTCAAGCGGGAGGGCCAATACCGGTAGTAGGTACAATGAGCAGTTCTTC. It encodes CASSSSGRANTGSRYNEQFF.

This clonotype was counted many times. J is TRBJ1-1 and V is TRBV28; the D is unclear. The CDR3 runs 10 residues. Trimming left V 11 bases short and J 2 bases short, with 6 bases between. The V gene's germline CDR1 is MDHEN and CDR2 SYDVKM. The CDR3: CAAPNTEAFF. The CDR3 region has the DNA TGTGCCGCCCCTAACACTGAAGCTTTCTTT.

This clonotype was observed many times. The V call is TRBV24-1, the J call TRBJ2-3, with 7 nucleotides matching TRBD2. Germline CDR1 KGHDR, CDR2 SFDVKD. V trimming: 9 bases; J trimming: 3 bases; junction bases outside the gene matches: 17. CDR3 length: 17 residues. The chain's CDR3 is CATRHKLTGGWTDTQYF. The CDR3 DNA follows: TGTGCCACCCGCCACAAGCTGACGGGAGGATGGACAGATACGCAGTATTTT.

This clonotype was detected ten times or more. The chain uses TRBV29-1 and TRBJ2-7; TRBD2 matches at 7 bases. The length of the CDR3 is 12 residues. CDR1 and CDR2 from the germline V gene are SQVTM and ANQGSEA. V lost 4 bases and J lost 5; bases outside the gene matches: 5. The CDR3 nucleotides are TGCAGCGTTGGTTCGGGGGGAGACGAGCAGTACTTC. Translation: CSVGSGGDEQYF.

This clonotype appeared many times. J is TRBJ2-7 and V is TRBV10-3; maybe TRBD2 (6 bases). Germline V gene sequence: CDR1 ENHRY, CDR2 SYGVKD. The CDR3 has 16 residues. V lost 3 bases to trimming and J lost 1 base, with 16 bases between them. CDR3 bases: TGTGCCATCAGTGAAGTGCATAGCGGTAAATCCTACGAGCAGTACTTC. Its protein product is CAISEVHSGKSYEQYF.

This clonotype has just a few counts. The chain combines TRBV7-3 with TRBJ2-7, with unresolved D. Germline V gives CDR1 SGHTA, CDR2 FQGTGA. V gave up 5 bases and J gave up 2 bases, with 10 bases separating them. This CDR3 has 13 amino acids. CDR3 DNA sequence: TGTGCCAGCAGCGTTAATGGGGCCTACGAGCAGTACTTC. Encoded protein: CASSVNGAYEQYF.

This clonotype was seen many times. The gene calls are TRBV20-1 and TRBJ1-6; D ambiguous. Per the germline V gene, CDR1 is DFQATT and CDR2 is SNEGSKA (reference sequence). Trimming stripped 6 bases from V and 6 bases from J, with 12 bases between. This CDR3 is 13 amino acids long. Here the CDR3 reads CSARGSSNSPLHF. CDR3 bases: TGCAGTGCCCGTGGAAGCAGTAATTCACCCCTCCACTTT.

This clonotype was observed at least ten times. The chain has TRBV28 and TRBJ1-5, with D perhaps TRBD1 (6 bases). The CDR3 is 14 amino acids. Looked up from germline, CDR1 is MDHEN and CDR2 is SYDVKM. V was shortened by 3 bases and J by 0 bases, with 6 bases between the two germline ends. CDR3 coding DNA: TGTGCCAGCAGTTTGGACAGTAGCAATCAGCCCCAGCATTTT. Protein sequence: CASSLDSSNQPQHF.